This entry describes one T cell receptor (beta chain). This sample was taken from a study of blood T cell repertoires in COVID-19. Per the study methods: Amplification with reference gene primers provided the estimates of nucleated cell counts. TCRdb keeps only in-frame clones here, not all; method: immunoSEQ multiplex PCR. The DNA was the basis for D and trimming; V, J and clone size are from that table. The repertoire includes approximately 120,000 clones, roughly 83% of them detected once, and 18% sits in the top ten. Per germline, CDR1 MDHEN and CDR2 SYDVKM. V dropped 7 bases and J dropped 4 bases, with 10 bases sitting between them. The CDR3 loop spans 12 amino acids.

V gene TRBV28 combines with J gene TRBJ1-1; no clear D gene. The sequencing input was peripheral blood. This receptor was obtained from a woman aged 55-75 years with acute or convalescent COVID-19. CDR3 region: CASKARGTEAFF. The CDR3 bases are TGTGCCAGCAAGGCGCGGGGCACTGAAGCTTTCTTT.